This T cell receptor beta chain is drawn from a study of shared clonotypes between healthy human individuals. Note on this clone: Its antigen is currently unknown.

Positive CCR7 selection of CD45RO-negative cells yielded the naive CD8 cells, and terminally differentiated effector memory CD45RA+ cells were excluded. The study, taken as a whole, reports: Rarefaction gave evidence that sorted-subset sequencing remained incomplete despite large depth. Around 5% of naive CD4 clonotypes were common to a handful of donors.

TCRdb's table, derived via immunoSEQ multiplex PCR, lists solely in-frame clones and lacks some. Of nearly 2 million clones listed, about 95% are singletons. V shed 3 bases and J shed 10 bases, with 12 bases lying between them. The length of the CDR3 is 12 residues. Looked up from germline, CDR1 is SGHVS and CDR2 is FQNEAQ. This TCR was sampled from a young man in good health. Sequenced material: naive CD8+ T cells sorted from blood. This chain links TRBV7-8 with TRBJ1-2; no clear D. CDR3 protein: CASSFPGWYYTF. CDR3 nucleotide sequence: TGTGCCAGCAGCTTTCCCGGGTGGTACTACACCTTC.